This TCR beta chain was sequenced during a study of T-cell memory formation after mild COVID-19. Overall study findings and caveats: Some responding clones appeared in pre-infection memory, suggesting cross-reactive memory joined.

Between the trimmed V and J ends, which lost 1 base and 8 bases, there was a span of 14 bases. This CDR3 spans 14 amino acids. Per germline, CDR1 LGHDT and CDR2 YNNKEL (reference sequence). 5'RACE with constant-segment primers yielded barcoded, UMI-tagged TCR alpha and TCR beta cDNA libraries. MiXCR, run by TCRdb on the 5' RACE reads, gives a single entry per CDR3 protein. This sample has about 560,000 distinct CDR3 sequences; about a sixth occur once, and the top ten carry around 12%. About this clonotype itself: Its antigen is not identified.

The chain recombines TRBV3-1 with TRBJ1-2; possible D gene TRBD1, 6 bases. This receptor was taken from an adult woman who had mild COVID-19 (a few samples of this study predate the infection). Cell type and time point are not known. The sample consisted of PBMCs or a T cell subset sorted from them (not recorded which). CDR3 nucleotide sequence: TGTGCCAGCAGCCAAGGGCAAACAGGGAGCGGCTACACCTTC. This gives the protein CASSQGQTGSGYTF.